One sample yielded the 14 T cell receptor beta chains listed below, sequenced in a study of T cells in Graves' hyperthyroidism and ophthalmopathy. Authors of the study amplified TCR beta CDR3 regions from RNA transcripts. First-round RT-PCR with HTBI primers amplified the TCR CDR3 region. In TCRdb, the multiplex PCR reads were re-called with MiXCR into one record per CDR3 protein. Found here are hundreds of thousands of distinct CDR3 sequences, around 39% of them singletons; the top ten hold approximately 8.7%. Sequencing input: blood. The receptor set was obtained from a man between 18 and 29 years old with Graves' hyperthyroidism.

On this clonotype: A much larger clone lies a single base off, so this may be a read error. The genes are TRBV14 and TRBJ2-7; D is perhaps TRBD1 (5 bases). CDR1 and CDR2 from the germline V gene are SGHDN and FVKESK. This CDR3 region has 12 residues. The CDR3 loop is CASASQGYEQCF. CDR3 bases: TGTGCCAGCGCGAGCCAGGGCTACGAGCAGTGCTTC.

This clonotype has a count of ten or more. This sequence joins TRBV20-1 and TRBJ2-7; maybe TRBD2 (5 bases). CDR1 DFQATT and CDR2 SNEGSKA come from the germline V gene (reference sequence). CDR3 size: 11 residues. V gave up 3 bases and J gave up 5 bases, with 8 bases separating them. In DNA form, the CDR3 reads TGCAGTGCTAGTGGAGGCAACGAGCAGTACTTC. This sequence encodes CSASGGNEQYF.

This clonotype was counted ten times or more. The rearrangement links TRBV11-2 to TRBJ2-7; D unclear. Between the trimmed V and J ends, which lost 5 bases and 3 bases, there was a span of 14 bases. Germline assignment: CDR1 SGHAT and CDR2 FQNNGV. CDR3 size: 14 residues. The CDR3 protein is CASSPRLRGYEQYF. The DNA of the CDR3 is TGTGCCAGCAGCCCCCGACTCCGCGGCTACGAGCAGTACTTC.

This clonotype was observed a handful of times. The chain couples TRBV19 to TRBJ1-5; unclear D gene. V dropped 3 bases and J dropped 3 bases, with 12 bases sitting between them. The CDR3 extends over 15 amino acids. In germline, CDR1 is LNHDA, CDR2 SQIVND (reference sequence). For the CDR3, the DNA is TGTGCCAGTAGTATCCGGGAACAATCCAATCAGCCCCAGCATTTT. The encoded protein is CASSIREQSNQPQHF.

This clonotype has only a few counts. CDR3 nucleotides: TGTGCCAGCAGCTTGAAGACAGTCCCCATGAACACTGAAGCTTTCTTT. It yields the protein CASSLKTVPMNTEAFF. J is TRBJ1-1 and V is TRBV5-8; maybe TRBD1 (5 bases). The CDR3 extends over 16 amino acids. The germline CDR1 and CDR2 sequences are SGHTS and YDEGEE. Deletions cut 1 base from V and 0 bases from J, with 13 bases between.

This chain uses TRBV12-3 or TRBV12-4 with TRBJ1-2, with D perhaps TRBD1 (5 bases). V shed 10 bases and J shed 8 bases, with 29 bases lying between them. The CDR3 extends over 16 amino acids. In DNA form, the CDR3 reads TGTGCCAATCTCGGAGTCAGGGAATTATCACCACGGGGCTACACCTTC. This sequence encodes CANLGVRELSPRGYTF.

This chain uses TRBV6-1 with TRBJ1-1; possible D gene TRBD1, 5 bases. The V and J ends lost 5 bases and 5 bases respectively, with 12 bases between them. CDR1 MNHNS and CDR2 SASEGT come from the germline V gene. The CDR3 is 13 residues long. CDR3: CASSYGGETEAFF. Written as DNA, the CDR3 is TGTGCCAGCAGTTATGGGGGTGAGACTGAAGCTTTCTTT.

Concerning this clonotype itself: This is likely a read error, given that the CDR3 carries no conserved phenylalanine or tryptophan at its end. No DNA is shown, since the ends of the CDR3 on it are uncertain; the CDR3 is the one TCRdb lists. The chain carries TRBV29-1 and TRBJ2-6; the DNA was not used to check the table's D call, TRBD1. The CDR3 adds up to 8 amino acids, both ends counted. The germline CDR1 and CDR2 sequences are SQVTM and ANQGSEA. The CDR3 region is CSDGGRTS.

This chain connects TRBV7-2 to TRBJ1-4, with TRBD1 identical over 10 bases. The germline CDR1 and CDR2 sequences are SGHTA and FQGNSA. After removal of 4 bases from V and 7 bases from J, the junction contained 6 bases not matched to a gene. The CDR3 covers 15 residues. Here the CDR3 DNA reads TGTGCCAGCAGCTATTCCGGGACAGGGGCTGAAAAACTGTTTTTT. This sequence encodes CASSYSGTGAEKLFF.

This clonotype was counted a few times. The V and J genes are TRBV11-2 and TRBJ2-2; D unresolved. V shed 5 bases and J shed 3 bases, with 13 bases lying between them. The CDR3 sequence is 15 residues long. CDR1 is SGHAT, CDR2 FQNNGV, per germline. CDR3 residues: CASSPPGGDTGELFF. CDR3 DNA: TGTGCCAGCAGCCCACCCGGCGGAGACACCGGGGAGCTGTTTTTT.

The chain carries TRBV2 and TRBJ1-4; a weak D match, TRBD1 (6 bases). Germline loops: CDR1 SNHLY, CDR2 FYNNEI. CDR3 length equals 15 residues. V was pared by 6 bases and J by 7 bases, with 18 bases between. The CDR3 DNA follows: TGTGCCAGCAGCCGCCTGGTGACAGGCGCTGAAAAACTGTTTTTT. Encoded protein: CASSRLVTGAEKLFF.

J is TRBJ2-7 and V is TRBV19; weak D call: TRBD1 (5 bases). Per the germline V gene, CDR1 is LNHDA and CDR2 is SQIVND (reference sequence). Trimming stripped 0 bases from V and 3 bases from J, with 9 bases between. This CDR3 region has 14 residues. This CDR3 reads CASSIEDSYYEQYF. CDR3 DNA sequence: TGTGCCAGTAGTATAGAAGACAGCTACTACGAGCAGTACTTC.

This clonotype was observed at least ten times. A junction end diverges from the germline sequence, so it may reflect a read error. V and J are TRBV5-6 and TRBJ1-1; perhaps TRBD1 as D (5 bases). From germline, CDR1 is SGHDT and CDR2 YYEEEE. The CDR3 is 12 residues long. CDR3 nucleotides: TGTGCCAGCAGCTTGGCCGTGGGGCGGATGACGTTT. Encoded protein: CASSLAVGRMTF.

This clonotype turned up a few times. This chain joins TRBV7-8 and TRBJ2-7, with a weak D call TRBD1 (6 bases). Looked up from germline, CDR1 is SGHVS and CDR2 is FQNEAQ. The V end lost 6 bases, the J end lost 0 bases, and 15 bases lay between the germline ends. The CDR3 consists of 15 residues. This CDR3 is CASSPDRTSSYEQYF. The CDR3 DNA sequence: TGTGCCAGCAGTCCGGACAGAACAAGCTCCTACGAGCAGTACTTC.